A selection of T cell receptor beta chains follows, all from one sample in a study of blood T cell repertoires in COVID-19. The data were produced by immunoSEQ multiplex PCR, yet TCRdb's version contains in-frame clones alone and is incomplete. The sample lists around 200,000 clones, approximately 87% occurring once. The sequencing sample was made of peripheral blood. The receptor set was obtained from a man between 40 and 49 years old with active or convalescent COVID-19. CDR3s include the opening cysteine and the closing phenylalanine or tryptophan. A clone size is listed for some rows: how often the clone was seen (once, few, many), or a class if it is expanded.

V gene	J gene	CDR3 length	clone size	CDR3 protein
TRBV5-4	TRBJ1-4	15	.	CASSTKTGGGEKLFF
TRBV19	TRBJ1-5	14	.	CASSTGGGNQPQHF
TRBV9	TRBJ1-3	18	.	CASSVVPRDSLSGNTIYF
TRBV5-1	TRBJ1-5	18	.	CASSFKLDRGYSNQPQHF
TRBV5-1	TRBJ1-6	16	.	CASSPGGTNYNSPLHF
TRBV30	TRBJ2-1	14	.	CAWSPLAGYDEQFF
TRBV11-1	TRBJ2-7	12	.	CASSAENYEQYF
TRBV5-8	TRBJ1-5	14	.	CASQGTANNQPQHF
TRBV2	TRBJ1-2	17	.	CASWLRRDRGSNYGYTF
TRBV23-1	TRBJ2-5	18	.	CASSQLRTGLGSIETQYF
TRBV3-1/TRBV3-2	TRBJ1-2	17	.	CASSLFLDPRGMRGYTF
TRBV3-1/TRBV3-2	TRBJ1-2	14	.	CASSPTDRTYGYTF
TRBV5-4	TRBJ2-3	16	once	CASSLLSLASTDTQYF
TRBV24-1	TRBJ2-1	14	.	CATSDFSDYNEQFF
TRBV11-2	TRBJ2-7	19	once	CASSAPGQNPDLNFYEQYF
TRBV7-3	TRBJ2-7	16	.	CASSHPGQPSSYEQYF
TRBV19	TRBJ2-1	16	.	CASSIGSGGPYNEQFF
TRBV5-5	TRBJ2-7	16	.	CASSLAPQGISYEQYF
TRBV5-1	TRBJ2-3	15	.	CASSLYAGATDTQYF
TRBV29-1	TRBJ2-1	12	.	CSVEDRYNEQFF
TRBV5-1	TRBJ1-4	17	.	CASRAIRQGINNEKLFF
TRBV18	TRBJ1-4	14	.	CASSLQGAGEKLFF
TRBV3-1/TRBV3-2	TRBJ1-2	16	.	CASSHKVVEGALGYTF
TRBV11-2	TRBJ1-6	15	.	CASSLTGTDNSPLHF
TRBV28	TRBJ2-5	11	.	CASRAGETQYF
TRBV6-4	TRBJ2-1	15	.	CASSDSSGSYNEQFF